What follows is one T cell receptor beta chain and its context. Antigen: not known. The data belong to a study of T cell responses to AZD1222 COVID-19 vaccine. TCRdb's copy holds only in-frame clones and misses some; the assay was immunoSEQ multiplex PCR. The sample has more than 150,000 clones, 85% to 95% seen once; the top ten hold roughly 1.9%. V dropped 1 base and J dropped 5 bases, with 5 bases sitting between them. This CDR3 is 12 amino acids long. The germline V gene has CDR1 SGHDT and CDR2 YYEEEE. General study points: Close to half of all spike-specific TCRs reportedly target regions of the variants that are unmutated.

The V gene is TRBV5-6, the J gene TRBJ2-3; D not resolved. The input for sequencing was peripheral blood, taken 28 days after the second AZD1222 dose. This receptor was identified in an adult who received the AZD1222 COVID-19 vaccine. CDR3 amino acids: CASSLFVDTQYF. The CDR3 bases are TGTGCCAGCAGCTTGTTCGTAGATACGCAGTATTTT.